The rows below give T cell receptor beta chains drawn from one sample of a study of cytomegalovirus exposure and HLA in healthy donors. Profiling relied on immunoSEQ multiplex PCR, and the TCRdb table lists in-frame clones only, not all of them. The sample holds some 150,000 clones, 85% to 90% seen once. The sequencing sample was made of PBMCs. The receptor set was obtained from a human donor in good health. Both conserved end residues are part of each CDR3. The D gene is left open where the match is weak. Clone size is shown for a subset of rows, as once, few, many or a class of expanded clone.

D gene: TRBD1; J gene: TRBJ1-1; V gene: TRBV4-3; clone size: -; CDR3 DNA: TGCGCCAGCAGCATCCAGGGGGTAGGTGGAACTGAAGCTTTCTTT; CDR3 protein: CASSIQGVGGTEAFF
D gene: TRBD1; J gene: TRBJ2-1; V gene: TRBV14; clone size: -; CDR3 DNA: TGTGCCAGCAGCCATCTGAGCGGGACAGGGGACTACAATGAGCAGTTCTTC; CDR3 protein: CASSHLSGTGDYNEQFF
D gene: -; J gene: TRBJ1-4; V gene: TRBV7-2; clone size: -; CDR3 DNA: TGTGCCAGCAGCCCGATTCCAGGGAGGAGTAATGAAAAACTGTTTTTT; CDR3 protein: CASSPIPGRSNEKLFF
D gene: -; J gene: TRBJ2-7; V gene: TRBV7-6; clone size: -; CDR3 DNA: TGTGCCAGCAGTCAAATAGGCAGGGCGAGTGAGCAGTACTTC; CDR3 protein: CASSQIGRASEQYF
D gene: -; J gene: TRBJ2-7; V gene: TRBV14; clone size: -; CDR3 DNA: TGTGCCAGCAGCCAATCGTATGCCTACGAGCAGTACTTC; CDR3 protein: CASSQSYAYEQYF
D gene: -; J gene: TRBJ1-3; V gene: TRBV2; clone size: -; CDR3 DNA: TGTGCCAGCAAAGACAGTACAACCTCTGGAAACACCATATATTTT; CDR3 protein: CASKDSTTSGNTIYF
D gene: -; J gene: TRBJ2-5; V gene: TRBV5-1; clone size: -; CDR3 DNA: TGCGCCAGCAGCCCGGGGGACCGCCGCCAAGAGACCCAGTACTTC; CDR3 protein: CASSPGDRRQETQYF
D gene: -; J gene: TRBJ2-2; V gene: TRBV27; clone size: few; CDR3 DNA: TGTGCCAGCAGTTTTCGGGCCGGGGAGCTGTTTTTT; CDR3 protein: CASSFRAGELFF
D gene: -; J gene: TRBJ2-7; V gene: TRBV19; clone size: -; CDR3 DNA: TGTGCCAGTAGTATATCCGGGAACTCCTACGAGCAGTACTTC; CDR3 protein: CASSISGNSYEQYF
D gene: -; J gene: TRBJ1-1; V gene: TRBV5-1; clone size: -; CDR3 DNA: TGCGCCAGCAGCTTGGAAGTCGGGTCGGACACTGAAGCTTTCTTT; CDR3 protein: CASSLEVGSDTEAFF
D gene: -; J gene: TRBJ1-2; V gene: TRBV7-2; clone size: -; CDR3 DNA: TGTGCCAGCAGCTTGTTTAACGTAGGCGGTTATGGCTACACCTTC; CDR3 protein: CASSLFNVGGYGYTF
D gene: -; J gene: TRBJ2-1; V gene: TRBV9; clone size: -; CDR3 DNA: TGTGCCAGCAGCGCTACAGGGATCGCCCACAATGAGCAGTTCTTC; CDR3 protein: CASSATGIAHNEQFF
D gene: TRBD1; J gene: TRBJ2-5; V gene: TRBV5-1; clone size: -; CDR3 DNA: TGCGCCAGCAGCTTGGCCTCAACAGGGGGCGGTGAGACCCAGTACTTC; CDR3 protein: CASSLASTGGGETQYF
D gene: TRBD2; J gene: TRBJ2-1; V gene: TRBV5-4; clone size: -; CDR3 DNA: TGTGCCAGCAGCGGTAGCGGGGGCCTTTACAATGAGCAGTTCTTC; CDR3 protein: CASSGSGGLYNEQFF
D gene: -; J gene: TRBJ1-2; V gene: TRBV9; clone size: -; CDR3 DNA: TGTGCCAGCAGCGTGTCTCCTAACAGGTTCGACTATGGCTACACCTTC; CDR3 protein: CASSVSPNRFDYGYTF
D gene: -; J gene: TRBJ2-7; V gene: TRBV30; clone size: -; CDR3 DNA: TGTGCCTGGGATGACTCCTCCTACGAGCAGTACTTC; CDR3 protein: CAWDDSSYEQYF
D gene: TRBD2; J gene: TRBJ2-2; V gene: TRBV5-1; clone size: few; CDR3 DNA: TGCGCCAGCAGCTTTAGTAGCGGGAGGAACACCGGGGAGCTGTTTTTT; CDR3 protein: CASSFSSGRNTGELFF
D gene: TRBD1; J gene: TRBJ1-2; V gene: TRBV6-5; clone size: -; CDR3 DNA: TGTGCCACTATAGGGGGCCCGGCGTATGGCTACACCTTC; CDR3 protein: CATIGGPAYGYTF
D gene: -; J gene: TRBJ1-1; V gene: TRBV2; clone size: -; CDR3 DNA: TGTGCCAGCAGCCTTTCTGGCGGAGCTTTCTTT; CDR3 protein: CASSLSGGAFF
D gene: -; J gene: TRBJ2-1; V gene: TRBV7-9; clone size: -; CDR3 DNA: TGTGCCAGCAGCTTCGGAGCGGGCTACAATGAGCAGTTCTTC; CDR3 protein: CASSFGAGYNEQFF
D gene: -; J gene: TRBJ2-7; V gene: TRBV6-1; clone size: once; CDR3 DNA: TGTGCCAGCAGTGAAGATTCAACCTACTACGAGCAGTACTTC; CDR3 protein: CASSEDSTYYEQYF
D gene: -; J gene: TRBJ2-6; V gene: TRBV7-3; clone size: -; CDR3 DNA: TGTGCCAGCAGCTTAACGAGGAGCTCTGGGGCCAACGTCCTGACTTTC; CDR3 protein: CASSLTRSSGANVLTF
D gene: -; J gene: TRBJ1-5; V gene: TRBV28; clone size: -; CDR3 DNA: TGTGCCAGCCGAACTACTTATAGCAATCAGCCCCAGCATTTT; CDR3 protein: CASRTTYSNQPQHF